This T cell receptor (beta chain) comes out of a study of T-cell reconstitution after alpha-beta-depleted transplantation in children. General study results and limits: Several hundred expanded graft clones reportedly were the source of alpha-beta T cells about two months after transplant.

Using unique molecular identifiers, the investigators prepared the TCRbeta library. TCRdb redid the calling of the PCR reads with MiXCR, one entry per CDR3 protein. In the table there are 200,000 to 250,000 distinct CDR3 sequences, approximately 8.9% of which are singletons. In this sample, this clonotype turned up many times. Antigen unknown. The CDR3 totals 14 residues. Germline-derived CDR1 and CDR2 are SQVTM and ANQGSEA. This sequence originates from a male patient between 10 and 17 years old who had a stem cell transplant for acute lymphoblastic leukemia, so the T cells may come from the graft donor. Sequenced here: PBMCs, mostly from graft donor cells, sampled 180 days after TCRalphabeta/CD19-depleted stem cell transplant. This chain connects TRBV29-1 to TRBJ2-1, with D possibly TRBD2 on 6 matching bases. The CDR3 spells CSVIGRETYNEQFF. In DNA, the CDR3 is TGCAGTGTAATCGGTCGGGAGACCTACAATGAGCAGTTCTTC.